This paragraph reports one T cell receptor (beta chain). Assay used: immunoSEQ multiplex PCR; TCRdb lists only in-frame clones, some missing. The table records some 5,600 clones, just over 25% of them present only once. This record comes from a study of graft-versus-host responses after intestinal transplantation. Germline-derived CDR1 and CDR2 are SGHRS and YFSETQ. The CDR3 is 14 amino acids. Losses at the gene ends were 3 bases for V and 5 bases for J; bases not matched to a gene: 2. This TCR was recovered from a human patient who was an organ donor for intestinal transplantation. The V call is TRBV5-1, the J call TRBJ2-2, with TRBD1 matching 9 bases. Sequenced here: alloreactive CD4+ T cells from a mixed lymphocyte reaction culture, sampled before transplantation. The sample's subset: CFSE-low proliferating T cells sorted from approximately 6-day pre-transplant mixed lymphocyte reaction (GvH or HvG direction). The CDR3 is CASSSDRGTGELFF. For the CDR3, the DNA is TGCGCCAGCAGCTCGGACAGGGGTACCGGGGAGCTGTTTTTT.